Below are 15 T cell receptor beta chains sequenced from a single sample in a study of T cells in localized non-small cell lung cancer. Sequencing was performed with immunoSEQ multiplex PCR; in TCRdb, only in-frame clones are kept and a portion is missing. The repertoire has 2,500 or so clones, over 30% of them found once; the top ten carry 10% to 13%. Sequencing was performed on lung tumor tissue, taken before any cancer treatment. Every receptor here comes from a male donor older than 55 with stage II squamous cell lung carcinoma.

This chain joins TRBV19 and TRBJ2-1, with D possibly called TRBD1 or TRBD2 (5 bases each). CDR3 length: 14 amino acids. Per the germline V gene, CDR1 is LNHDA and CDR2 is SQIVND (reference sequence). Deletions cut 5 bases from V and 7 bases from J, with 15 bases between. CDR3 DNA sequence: TGTGCCAGTAGTGCTAGGACCTGGGGGAATGAGCAGTTCTTC. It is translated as CASSARTWGNEQFF.

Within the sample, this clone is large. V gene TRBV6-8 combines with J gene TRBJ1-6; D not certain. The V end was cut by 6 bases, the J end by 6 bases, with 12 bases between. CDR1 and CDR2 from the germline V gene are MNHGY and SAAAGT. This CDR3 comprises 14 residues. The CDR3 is CASRPYIFNSPLHF. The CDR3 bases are TGTGCCAGCAGGCCTTACATCTTTAATTCACCCCTCCACTTT.

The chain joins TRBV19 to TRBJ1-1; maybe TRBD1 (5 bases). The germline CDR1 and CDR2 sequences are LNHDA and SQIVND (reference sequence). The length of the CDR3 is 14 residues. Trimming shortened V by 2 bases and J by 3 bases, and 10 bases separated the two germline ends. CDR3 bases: TGTGCCAGTAGTATATGGGGGTTGGACACTGAAGCTTTCTTT. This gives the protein CASSIWGLDTEAFF.

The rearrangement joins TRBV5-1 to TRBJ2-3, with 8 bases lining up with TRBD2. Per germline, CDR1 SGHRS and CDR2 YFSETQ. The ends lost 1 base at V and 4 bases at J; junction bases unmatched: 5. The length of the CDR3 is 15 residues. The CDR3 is CASSLTGRGADTQYF. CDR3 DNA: TGCGCCAGCAGCTTGACCGGGAGGGGCGCAGATACGCAGTATTTT.

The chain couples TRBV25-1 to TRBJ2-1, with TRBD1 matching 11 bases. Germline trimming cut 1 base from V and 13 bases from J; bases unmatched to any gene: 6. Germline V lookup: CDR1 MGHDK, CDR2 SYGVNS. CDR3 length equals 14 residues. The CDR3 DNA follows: TGTGCCAGCAGTGAATGGGGGACAGGGGGGAGACAGTTCTTC. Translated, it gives CASSEWGTGGRQFF.

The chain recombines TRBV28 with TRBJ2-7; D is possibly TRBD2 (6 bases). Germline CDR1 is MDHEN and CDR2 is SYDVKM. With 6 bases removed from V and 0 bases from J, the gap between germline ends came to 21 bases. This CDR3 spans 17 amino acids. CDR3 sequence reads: CASSYGGGQRTSYEQYF. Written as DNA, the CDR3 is TGTGCCAGCAGCTACGGAGGAGGGCAGCGGACCTCCTACGAGCAGTACTTC.

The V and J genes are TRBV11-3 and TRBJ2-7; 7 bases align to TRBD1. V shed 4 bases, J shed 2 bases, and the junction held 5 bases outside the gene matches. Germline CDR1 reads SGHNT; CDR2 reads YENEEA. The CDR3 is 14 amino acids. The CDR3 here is CASSSDRLPYEQYF. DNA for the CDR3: TGTGCCAGCAGCTCGGACAGGCTCCCCTACGAGCAGTACTTC.

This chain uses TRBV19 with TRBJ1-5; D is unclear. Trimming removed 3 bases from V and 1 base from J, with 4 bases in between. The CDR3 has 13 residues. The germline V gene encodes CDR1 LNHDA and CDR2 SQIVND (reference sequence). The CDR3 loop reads CASSIASNQPQHF. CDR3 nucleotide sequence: TGTGCCAGTAGTATCGCGAGCAATCAGCCCCAGCATTTT.

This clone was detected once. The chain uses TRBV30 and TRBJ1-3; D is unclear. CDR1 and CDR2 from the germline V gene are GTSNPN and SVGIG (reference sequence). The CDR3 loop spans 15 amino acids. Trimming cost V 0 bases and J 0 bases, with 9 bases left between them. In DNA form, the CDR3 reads TGTGCCTGGAGTGTAGCCAGCCTCTCTGGAAACACCATATATTTT. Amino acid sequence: CAWSVASLSGNTIYF. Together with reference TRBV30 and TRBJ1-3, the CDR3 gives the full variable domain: SQTIHQWPATLVQPVGSPLSLECTVEGTSNPNLYWYRQAAGRGLQLLFYSVGIGQISSEVPQNLSASRPQDRQFILSSKKLLLSDSGFYLCAWSVASLSGNTIYFGEGSWLTVV.

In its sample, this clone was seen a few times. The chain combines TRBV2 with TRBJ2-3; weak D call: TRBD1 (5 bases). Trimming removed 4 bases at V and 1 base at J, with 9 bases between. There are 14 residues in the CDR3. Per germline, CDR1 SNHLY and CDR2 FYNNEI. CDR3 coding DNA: TGTGCCAGCAGTGTGGTGGGGCGCACAGATACGCAGTATTTT. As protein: CASSVVGRTDTQYF.

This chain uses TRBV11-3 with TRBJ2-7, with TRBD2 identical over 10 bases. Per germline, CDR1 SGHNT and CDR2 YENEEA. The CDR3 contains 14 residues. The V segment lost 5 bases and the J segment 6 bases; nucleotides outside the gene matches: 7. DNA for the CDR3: TGTGCCAGCAGCCCGCTAGCGGGAGTGGGCGAGCAGTACTTC. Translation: CASSPLAGVGEQYF.

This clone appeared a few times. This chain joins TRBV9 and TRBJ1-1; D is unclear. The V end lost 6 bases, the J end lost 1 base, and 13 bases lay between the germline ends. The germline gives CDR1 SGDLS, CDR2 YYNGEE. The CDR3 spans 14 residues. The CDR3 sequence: CASKGAQPNTEAFF. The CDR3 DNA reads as TGTGCCAGCAAGGGCGCACAGCCGAACACTGAAGCTTTCTTT.

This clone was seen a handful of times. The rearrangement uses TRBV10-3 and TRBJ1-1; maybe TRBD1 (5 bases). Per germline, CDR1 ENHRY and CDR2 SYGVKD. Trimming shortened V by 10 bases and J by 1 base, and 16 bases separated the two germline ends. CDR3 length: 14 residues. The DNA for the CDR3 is TGTGCCAGCTCCTCGGCAGGGACGAACACTGAAGCTTTCTTT. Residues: CASSSAGTNTEAFF.

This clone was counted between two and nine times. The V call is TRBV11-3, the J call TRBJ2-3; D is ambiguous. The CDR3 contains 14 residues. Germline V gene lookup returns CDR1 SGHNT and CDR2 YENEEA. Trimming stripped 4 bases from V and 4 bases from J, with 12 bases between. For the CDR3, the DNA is TGTGCCAGCAGCTCCGTGGAGTCCCCAGATACGCAGTATTTT. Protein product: CASSSVESPDTQYF. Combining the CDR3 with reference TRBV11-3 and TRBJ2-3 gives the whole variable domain EAGVVQSPRYKIIEKKQPVAFWCNPISGHNTLYWYLQNLGQGPELLIRYENEEAVDDSQLPKDRFSAERLKGVDSTLKIQPAELGDSAVYLCASSSVESPDTQYFGPGTRLTVL.

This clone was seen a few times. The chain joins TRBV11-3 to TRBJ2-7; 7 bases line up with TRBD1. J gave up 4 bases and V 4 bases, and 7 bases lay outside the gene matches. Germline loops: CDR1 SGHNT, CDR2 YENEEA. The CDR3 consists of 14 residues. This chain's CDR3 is CASSSYRGRYEQYF. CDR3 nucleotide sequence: TGTGCCAGCAGCTCTTACAGGGGCAGATACGAGCAGTACTTC.